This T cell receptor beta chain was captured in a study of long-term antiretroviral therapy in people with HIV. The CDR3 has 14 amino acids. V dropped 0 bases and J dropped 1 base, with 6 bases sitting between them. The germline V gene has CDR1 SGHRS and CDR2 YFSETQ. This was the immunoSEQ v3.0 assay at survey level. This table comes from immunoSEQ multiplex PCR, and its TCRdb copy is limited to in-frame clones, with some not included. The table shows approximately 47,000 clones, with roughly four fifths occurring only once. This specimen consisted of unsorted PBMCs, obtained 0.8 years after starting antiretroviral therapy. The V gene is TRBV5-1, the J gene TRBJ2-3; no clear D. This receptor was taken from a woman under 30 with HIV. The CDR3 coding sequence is TGCGCCAGCAGCTTGGAGTTTGGCACAGATACGCAGTATTTT. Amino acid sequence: CASSLEFGTDTQYF.